The count of the clone carrying this TCR beta chain is one. As handled by the study authors: Estimation of nucleated cell counts relied on the amplification of reference gene primers. Generated by immunoSEQ multiplex PCR, the TCRdb table keeps only in-frame clones and is missing some. V and J calls and clone size are copied from that table; D and trimming were computed from the DNA. The profile shows around 250,000 clones, 85% to 90% of them singletons. This specimen belongs to a study of blood T cell repertoires in COVID-19. Background on the study: COVID-19 samples, acute and convalescent, were from the United States, Italy and Spain. PBMCs, B-cell-depleted T cells, or T cells provided the cDNA or gDNA that made up the material.

The CDR3 is 17 amino acids. J gave up 5 bases and V 0 bases, and 9 bases lay outside the gene matches. Per germline, CDR1 SGHDT and CDR2 YYEEEE. This chain connects TRBV5-6 to TRBJ2-5, with 11 positions matching TRBD2. This TCR derives from a man aged 18 to 35 with active or convalescent COVID-19. The specimen sequenced was peripheral blood. DNA for the CDR3: TGTGCCAGCAGCTTGGTGGCTAGCGGGGGGTTGGTCGAGACCCAGTACTTC. Translating it yields CASSLVASGGLVETQYF.